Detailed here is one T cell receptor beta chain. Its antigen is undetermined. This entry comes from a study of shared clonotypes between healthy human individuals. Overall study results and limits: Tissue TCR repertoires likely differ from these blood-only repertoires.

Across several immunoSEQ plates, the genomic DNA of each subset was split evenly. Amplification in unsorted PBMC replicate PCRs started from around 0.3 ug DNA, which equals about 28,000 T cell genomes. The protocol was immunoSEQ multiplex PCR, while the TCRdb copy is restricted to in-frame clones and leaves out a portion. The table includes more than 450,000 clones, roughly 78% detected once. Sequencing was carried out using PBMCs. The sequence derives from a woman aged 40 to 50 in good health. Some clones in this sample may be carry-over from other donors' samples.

CDR3: CASSLSPPGGETQYF. The CDR3 DNA follows: TGTGCCAGCAGTTTATCGCCCCCGGGGGGCGAGACCCAGTACTTC. The rearrangement links TRBV28 to TRBJ2-5; D might be TRBD2 (7 bases). The CDR3 loop spans 15 amino acids. V was trimmed by 1 base and J by 5 bases, leaving 14 bases between them. Germline CDR1 reads MDHEN; CDR2 reads SYDVKM.